The 19 T cell receptor beta chains reported below all come from one sample, sequenced in a study of spatial heterogeneity in lung cancer. Notes on the study in general: Higher tumor mutation counts went along with higher counts of expanded intratumoral alpha and beta TCRs.

TCRdb analysed the 5' RACE reads with MiXCR anew, one entry per CDR3 protein. The sample gives 5,500 to 7,500 distinct CDR3 sequences, roughly an eighth of which show up once; over 8% is in the top ten. Specified time point: sample taken at primary tumor resection. Their antigens are not known. Sequences were derived from lung tumor tissue, sampled at surgery. The receptor source for this set is a male donor with early-stage non-small cell lung cancer.

Note on this clonotype: This beta chain was picked up by a library intended for alpha chains and is off target, so its count carries little meaning. V gene TRBV20-1 combines with J gene TRBJ1-6, with D possibly being TRBD1 (5 bases). The CDR3 length is 12 residues. Germline V gives CDR1 DFQATT, CDR2 SNEGSKA (reference sequence). The V end lost 6 bases, the J end lost 5 bases, and 8 bases lay between the germline ends. CDR3 residues: CSAQGDNSPLHF. In nucleotides, the CDR3 is TGCAGTGCGCAGGGAGATAATTCACCCCTCCACTTT.

By sample share, this clonotype is medium-sized. This beta chain appears as a stray read in a library generated for alpha chains; its size is not informative. The chain has TRBV6-5 and TRBJ1-3; D is unclear. The V gene's germline CDR1 is MNHEY and CDR2 SVGAGI. V gave up 2 bases and J gave up 0 bases, with 11 bases separating them. CDR3 length: 16 residues. The CDR3 sequence is CASSYTAGTSGNTIYF. The CDR3 nucleotides read TGTGCCAGCAGTTACACCGCTGGCACCTCTGGAAACACCATATATTTT.

Comment on this clonotype: This beta chain is an off-target read within a library intended for alpha chains, so its frequency means little. V usage is TRBV3-1 and J usage is TRBJ2-7; 7 nucleotides align to TRBD1. Trimming cost V 4 bases and J 3 bases; bases outside gene matches: 6. Per the germline V gene, CDR1 is LGHDT and CDR2 is YNNKEL (reference sequence). The CDR3 is 14 amino acids. The CDR3 DNA reads TGTGCCAGCAGCCTCCGGGACAGACGCTACGAGCAGTACTTC. This sequence encodes CASSLRDRRYEQYF.

By share, this clonotype counts as medium-sized. Since the library was made to target alpha chains, this beta chain is a stray read and its abundance is not meaningful. CDR3 DNA sequence: TGCAGCGTTGACCCACCGGGCGAGTTGGGGTATGGCTACACCTTC. Its protein is CSVDPPGELGYGYTF. The chain employs TRBV29-1 and TRBJ1-2; D is ambiguous. Trimming pared 3 bases from V and 5 bases from J, leaving 19 bases between. CDR3 size: 15 residues. Looked up from germline, CDR1 is SQVTM and CDR2 is ANQGSEA. Supplemented by reference TRBV29-1 and TRBJ1-2, the full variable domain reads SAVISQKPSRDICQRGTSLTIQCQVDSQVTMMFWYRQQPGQSLTLIATANQGSEATYESGFVIDKFPISRPNLTFSTLTVSNMSPEDSSIYLCSVDPPGELGYGYTFGSGTRLTVV.

Notes on this clonotype: This beta chain came through as a stray read in a library set up for alpha chains, and its size says little. The chain combines TRBV11-2 with TRBJ2-1; D gene unclear. There are 13 residues in the CDR3. Germline V gene sequence: CDR1 SGHAT, CDR2 FQNNGV. Between the trimmed V and J ends, which lost 0 bases and 10 bases, there was a span of 10 bases. The CDR3 is CASSLEGSVEQFF. CDR3 DNA sequence: TGTGCCAGCAGCTTAGAAGGCTCGGTCGAGCAGTTCTTC.

As for this clonotype: With a much larger clone just one base away, this may be a read error. The library was designed around alpha chains, so this beta chain is a stray read whose abundance carries little weight. The rearrangement links TRBV20-1 to TRBJ2-1; TRBD1 matches 7 bases. Losses at the gene ends were 5 bases for V and 10 bases for J; bases not matched to a gene: 5. The CDR3 is 11 amino acids. Germline-derived CDR1 and CDR2 are DFQATT and SNEGSKA (reference sequence). The CDR3 region is CSAHRGGEQFF. The CDR3 DNA reads TGCAGTGCTCACAGGGGTGGCGAGCAGTTCTTC.

The sample holds many counts of this clonotype. In a library made to pick up alpha chains, this beta chain is a stray read with a size that means little. The chain is built from TRBV11-2 and TRBJ2-2, with D possibly being TRBD2 (6 bases). Germline assignment: CDR1 SGHAT and CDR2 FQNNGV. CDR3 length: 17 amino acids. Trimming took 3 bases from V and 2 from J, leaving 16 bases between them. This CDR3 is CASSLGDSARNTGELFF. CDR3 nucleotide sequence: TGTGCCAGCAGCTTGGGGGACTCGGCTCGCAACACCGGGGAGCTGTTTTTT.

In this sample, this clonotype is medium-sized (0.01 to 0.1%). Since it is a stray read in a library aimed at alpha chains, this beta chain has a size that is not meaningful. This sequence joins TRBV29-1 and TRBJ2-2; D uncertain. V shed 8 bases and J shed 4 bases, with 14 bases lying between them. CDR1 and CDR2 (germline): SQVTM, ANQGSEA. The CDR3 contains 13 residues. This CDR3 is CSSMLGSTGELFF. The CDR3 DNA sequence: TGCAGCTCGATGTTGGGTTCCACCGGGGAGCTGTTTTTT.

This clonotype is categorized as medium-sized (0.01 to 0.1%). This beta chain appears as a stray read in a library generated for alpha chains; its size is not informative. The chain is built from TRBV18 and TRBJ1-1, with D possibly TRBD1 on 6 matching bases. V gave up 5 bases and J gave up 5 bases, with 15 bases separating them. The CDR3 runs 14 residues. Per germline, CDR1 KGHSH and CDR2 LQKENI. In DNA, the CDR3 is TGTGCCAGCTCATCACGGGGGGGCGAAACTGAAGCTTTCTTT. It translates to CASSSRGGETEAFF.

This clonotype was counted only a few times. A much larger clone differs from this one at a single base, so this may be a read error. This beta chain is off target for a library built for alpha chains, so its abundance means little. This rearrangement joins TRBV12-3 or TRBV12-4 to TRBJ1-1; D may be TRBD1 (5 bases). V lost 5 bases to trimming and J lost 1 base, with 11 bases between them. The length of the CDR3 is 14 residues. In DNA, the CDR3 is TGTGCCAGCAGTGAATGGCAGGGGAACACTGAAGCTTTCTTT. It translates to CASSEWQGNTEAFF.

This clonotype has ten or more counts. Little can be read into the size of this beta chain, an off-target read in a library designed for alpha chains. This sequence joins TRBV12-3 or TRBV12-4 and TRBJ2-2; 12 bases align to TRBD2. V shed 6 bases, J shed 6 bases, and the junction held 8 bases outside the gene matches. The CDR3 is 16 amino acids. The CDR3: CASSTRLAGVSGELFF. The CDR3 nucleotides are TGTGCCAGCAGCACCCGACTAGCGGGAGTATCCGGGGAGCTGTTTTTT.

By share of the sample, this clonotype is medium-sized. Found in a library prepared for alpha chains, this beta chain is an off-target read, and its abundance has little meaning. The chain has TRBV6-2 or TRBV6-3 and TRBJ1-3; D unclear. Germline lookup yields CDR1 MNHEY and CDR2 SVGEGT. The CDR3 has 15 amino acids. V was pared by 6 bases and J by 0 bases, with 12 bases between. CDR3 DNA: TGTGCCAGCAGCCCGACGGGCAGCTCTGGAAACACCATATATTTT. Protein: CASSPTGSSGNTIYF.

This clonotype has just a few counts. This beta chain is a stray read from a library made for alpha chains; its abundance is not meaningful. The chain carries TRBV11-1 and TRBJ1-1; D is perhaps TRBD1 (6 bases). The CDR3 has 16 amino acids. The germline gives CDR1 SGHAT, CDR2 FQDESV (reference sequence). The V and J ends lost 6 bases and 0 bases respectively, with 17 bases between them. In DNA form, the CDR3 reads TGTGCCAGCAGGATCCCCCCCGGGACAATGAACACTGAAGCTTTCTTT. This translates into CASRIPPGTMNTEAFF. Full variable domain (remainder filled in from reference TRBV11-1 and TRBJ1-1): EAEVAQSPRYKITEKSQAVAFWCDPISGHATLYWYRQILGQGPELLVQFQDESVVDDSQLPKDRFSAERLKGVDSTLKIQPAELGDSAMYLCASRIPPGTMNTEAFFGQGTRLTVV.

This clonotype is deemed medium-sized. In a library made to pick up alpha chains, this beta chain is a stray read with a size that means little. The CDR3 DNA reads TGTGCCAGCAGTCAGACAGGGCCTATGAACACTGAAGCTTTCTTT. Its translation: CASSQTGPMNTEAFF. The chain joins TRBV12-3 or TRBV12-4 to TRBJ1-1; 7 bases map to TRBD1. V lost 5 bases to trimming and J lost 0 bases; unmatched junction nucleotides: 6. This CDR3 spans 15 amino acids.

This clonotype rates as medium-sized. Little can be read into the size of this beta chain, an off-target read in a library designed for alpha chains. The V call is TRBV20-1, the J call TRBJ1-4; TRBD1 is a possible D gene (5 bases). Looked up from germline, CDR1 is DFQATT and CDR2 is SNEGSKA (reference sequence). The length of the CDR3 is 15 residues. Trimming left V 5 bases short and J 6 bases short, with 19 bases between. CDR3 bases: TGCAGTGCTCCCAAGGCCGGAGGGGACGATGAAAAACTGTTTTTT. It specifies CSAPKAGGDDEKLFF.

In regard to this clonotype: Germline is not matched at one junction end, which may reflect a read error. This beta chain is a stray read from a library made for alpha chains; its abundance is not meaningful. The chain couples TRBV3-1 to TRBJ1-1; TRBD1 agrees at 7 bases. The CDR3 extends over 13 amino acids. Germline-derived CDR1 and CDR2 are LGHDT and YNNKEL (reference sequence). CDR3 residues: CASSSVGGLKAIF. CDR3 DNA sequence: TGTGCCAGCAGCTCAGTAGGGGGCTTAAAAGCTATCTTT.

This clonotype was recorded many times. The size of this beta chain means little, since it is a stray read in a library made for alpha chains. This chain uses TRBV5-1 with TRBJ2-3; the match to TRBD2 covers 14 bases. Germline V gene sequence: CDR1 SGHRS, CDR2 YFSETQ. The ends lost 3 bases at V and 4 bases at J; junction bases unmatched: 10. This CDR3 spans 18 amino acids. Here the CDR3 reads CASSSGTSGRISSDTQYF. For the CDR3, the DNA is TGCGCCAGCAGCTCCGGGACTAGCGGGAGAATCTCTTCAGATACGCAGTATTTT. Full variable domain (rest looked up from reference TRBV5-1 and TRBJ2-3): KAGVTQTPRYLIKTRGQQVTLSCSPISGHRSVSWYQQTPGQGLQFLFEYFSETQRNKGNFPGRFSGRQFSNSRSEMNVSTLELGDSALYLCASSSGTSGRISSDTQYFGPGTRLTVL.

This clonotype was recorded a few times. Since it is a stray read in a library aimed at alpha chains, this beta chain has a size that is not meaningful. The rearrangement uses TRBV28 and TRBJ1-2; the D gene is possibly TRBD1 (5 bases). The V gene lost 2 bases and the J gene lost 8 bases, with 15 bases spanning the gap. From germline, CDR1 is MDHEN and CDR2 SYDVKM. CDR3 length: 14 residues. CDR3 in amino acids: CASSLPGGTRGYTF. The DNA of the CDR3 is TGTGCCAGCAGTTTACCCGGAGGGACGCGGGGCTACACCTTC.

By share of the sample, this clonotype is medium-sized (0.01 to 0.1%). This beta chain was picked up by a library intended for alpha chains and is off target, so its count carries little meaning. The V call is TRBV6-5, the J call TRBJ1-2; D call uncertain. The CDR3 has 12 residues. V lost 2 bases and J 8 bases, leaving 9 bases between the germline ends. Germline CDR1 MNHEY, CDR2 SVGAGI. The CDR3 protein is CASSYRRGGYTF. CDR3 in DNA: TGTGCCAGCAGTTACAGGAGAGGCGGCTACACCTTC.